Each of the 12 T cell receptor beta chains below was sequenced from the same sample in a study of identical twins. Each CDR3 protein gets one entry after TCRdb re-called the 5' RACE reads with MiXCR. The table includes about 220,000 distinct CDR3 sequences, about 7.5% detected once. This sample also appeared in a second study, on yellow fever vaccine responses in identical twins.

The source material was memory (CD45RO+) T cells sorted from blood. The receptors shown here come from a woman aged 18-29 years in good health.

The chain couples TRBV10-3 to TRBJ2-2; possible D gene TRBD1, 6 bases. Trimming cost V 3 bases and J 7 bases, with 9 bases left between them. The CDR3 spans 13 residues. Germline assignment: CDR1 ENHRY and CDR2 SYGVKD. The CDR3 nucleotides read TGTGCCATCAGTGATCAGGGGATCGGGGAGCTGTTTTTT. Translated, it gives CAISDQGIGELFF.

This clonotype appeared a few times. The V gene is TRBV7-9, the J gene TRBJ2-5; 7 nucleotides agree with TRBD2. J lost 4 bases, V lost 6 bases, and 8 bases had no gene match. The CDR3 is made up of 14 amino acids. The germline V gene has CDR1 SEHNR and CDR2 FQNEAQ (reference sequence). The CDR3 region has the DNA TGTGCCAGCAGTAGTGGGGGGGTTCGAGAGACCCAGTACTTC. Translation: CASSSGGVRETQYF.

This clonotype was seen more than once but under ten times. The J gene is TRBJ2-2, the V gene TRBV7-9, with unresolved D. The CDR3 has 15 residues. V shed 3 bases and J shed 0 bases, with 8 bases lying between them. CDR1 is SEHNR and CDR2 is FQNEAQ in the germline V gene (reference sequence). The CDR3 sequence is CASSLWVSNTGELFF. DNA of the CDR3: TGTGCCAGCAGCTTGTGGGTTTCGAACACCGGGGAGCTGTTTTTT.

The table lists this clonotype with a few counts. The chain carries TRBV20-1 and TRBJ2-7, with unresolved D. This CDR3 has 13 amino acids. Between the trimmed V and J ends, which lost 1 base and 2 bases, there was a span of 9 bases. CDR1 and CDR2 (germline): DFQATT, SNEGSKA (reference sequence). The CDR3 sequence is CSARAQATYEQYF. The CDR3 DNA follows: TGCAGTGCTAGAGCCCAGGCGACCTACGAGCAGTACTTC.

This clonotype was observed a few times. The rearrangement links TRBV10-1 to TRBJ1-1, with 10 bases matching TRBD1. This CDR3 spans 11 amino acids. Per germline, CDR1 WNHNN and CDR2 SYGVQD (reference sequence). With 8 bases clipped from V and 9 bases from J, the junction kept 3 bases outside the gene matches. The CDR3 sequence is CASGTGAKAFF. CDR3 coding DNA: TGCGCCAGCGGGACAGGGGCCAAAGCTTTCTTT.

This clonotype came up a few times. The chain links TRBV28 to TRBJ2-7; D is uncertain. The CDR3 sequence is 12 residues long. V shed 6 bases and J shed 7 bases, with 13 bases lying between them. In germline, CDR1 is MDHEN, CDR2 SYDVKM. In DNA form, the CDR3 reads TGTGCCAGCAGGCGAATTAGTGGAGAGCAGTACTTC. Its protein product is CASRRISGEQYF.

This clonotype appeared many times. The genes are TRBV5-1 and TRBJ2-1; 8 positions agree with TRBD1. Germline CDR1 reads SGHRS; CDR2 reads YFSETQ. This CDR3 has 16 residues. V shed 4 bases and J 4 bases; nucleotides not matched to a gene: 10. The CDR3 DNA reads as TGCGCCAGCAGCGCAATTTTGGGACAGGAATACAATGAGCAGTTCTTC. Encoded protein: CASSAILGQEYNEQFF.

The V and J genes are TRBV5-6 and TRBJ2-2; maybe TRBD2 (6 bases). CDR3 length: 15 amino acids. Between the trimmed V and J ends, which lost 6 bases and 0 bases, there was a span of 12 bases. The V gene's germline CDR1 is SGHDT and CDR2 YYEEEE. This CDR3 reads CASKGGDANTGELFF. The DNA for the CDR3 is TGTGCCAGCAAAGGAGGGGACGCGAACACCGGGGAGCTGTTTTTT.

In its sample, this clonotype was seen many times. The chain carries TRBV20-1 and TRBJ2-3; TRBD2 agrees at 8 bases. The V and J ends lost 7 bases and 2 bases, in that order; junction bases with no gene match: 11. Germline values: CDR1 DFQATT, CDR2 SNEGSKA (reference sequence). The CDR3 has 15 residues. CDR3 nucleotide sequence: TGCAGTGGACTCCAAGGCGGGAGGCTCACAGATACGCAGTATTTT. It encodes CSGLQGGRLTDTQYF.

This clonotype was found a few times. V gene TRBV20-1 combines with J gene TRBJ2-1; unclear D gene. Germline lookup yields CDR1 DFQATT and CDR2 SNEGSKA (reference sequence). V was cut by 5 bases and J by 5 bases, with 13 bases left in between. This CDR3 region has 13 residues. The CDR3 DNA reads as TGCAGTGCTCTACACCGACTCCACAATGAGCAGTTCTTC. Translated, it gives CSALHRLHNEQFF.

This chain uses TRBV10-3 with TRBJ2-3; 12 bases match TRBD1. The V gene end was trimmed by 4 bases and the J gene end by 5 bases; junction bases not matched to a gene: 4. Germline CDR1 is ENHRY and CDR2 is SYGVKD. CDR3 length equals 15 residues. CDR3 coding DNA: TGTGCCATCAGTGGGGGGACAGGGGGCGTAGATACGCAGTATTTT. This codes for CAISGGTGGVDTQYF.

The gene calls are TRBV24-1 and TRBJ2-1, with 10 bases lining up with TRBD2. The germline V gene has CDR1 KGHDR and CDR2 SFDVKD. V lost 3 bases to trimming and J lost 9 bases; unmatched junction nucleotides: 4. The CDR3 contains 14 residues. The chain's CDR3 is CATSDEKRGGEQFF. Here the CDR3 DNA reads TGTGCCACCAGTGATGAAAAGCGGGGGGGTGAGCAGTTCTTC.